Listed here are 12 T cell receptor beta chains from one sample, sequenced in a study of technical replicates of blood from four donors. The data were produced by immunoSEQ multiplex PCR, yet TCRdb's version contains in-frame clones alone and is incomplete. The table lists roughly 50,000 clones, over 85% of them singletons, with roughly 4% in the top ten. The material sequenced was PBMCs. The source is a human donor in good health. Some clones in this sample may be carry-over from other donors' samples.

This clone was counted once. V and J are TRBV7-8 and TRBJ2-7; 9 bases line up with TRBD1. J was trimmed by 4 bases and V by 5 bases; bases with no gene match: 6. The germline gives CDR1 SGHVS, CDR2 FQNEAQ. This CDR3 is 14 amino acids long. CDR3: CASSGTGKEYEQYF. The CDR3, as DNA: TGTGCCAGCAGCGGGACAGGGAAAGAGTACGAGCAGTACTTC. Supplemented by reference TRBV7-8 and TRBJ2-7, the full variable domain reads GAGVSQSPRYKVAKRGQDVALRCDPISGHVSLFWYQQALGQGPEFLTYFQNEAQLDKSGLPSDRFFAERPEGSVSTLKIQRTQQEDSAVYLCASSGTGKEYEQYFGPGTRLTVT.

The gene calls are TRBV7-9 and TRBJ2-3; weak D call: TRBD2 (5 bases). This CDR3 region has 18 residues. Between the trimmed V and J ends, which lost 2 bases and 5 bases, there was a span of 23 bases. Germline V gives CDR1 SEHNR, CDR2 FQNEAQ (reference sequence). The chain's CDR3 is CASSLLPQRRAAGDTQYF. As DNA, the CDR3 is TGTGCCAGCAGCTTATTACCTCAACGAAGGGCGGCGGGAGATACGCAGTATTTT. The variable domain in full, with the rest retrieved from reference TRBV7-9 and TRBJ2-3, is DTGVSQNPRHKITKRGQNVTFRCDPISEHNRLYWYRQTLGQGPEFLTYFQNEAQLEKSRLLSDRFSAERPKGSFSTLEIQRTEQGDSAMYLCASSLLPQRRAAGDTQYFGPGTRLTVL.

The rearrangement uses TRBV21-1 and TRBJ2-2; TRBD1 is the table's D call, not checked against the DNA. TRBV21-1 is reported as a pseudogene. This CDR3 has 14 residues. The CDR3 sequence is CGARQGRGTGELFF. CDR3 bases: TGTGGGGCGAGACAGGGACGGGGCACCGGGGAGCTGTTTTTT.

The chain carries TRBV10-3 and TRBJ2-1; 10 nucleotides align to TRBD2. This CDR3 contains 15 residues. The J segment lost 6 bases and the V segment lost 10 bases, leaving 12 bases of the junction unmatched. Germline V gene sequence: CDR1 ENHRY, CDR2 SYGVKD. The CDR3 DNA reads TGTGCCACCCGCGGCGCTAGCGGGGGATCCAATGAGCAGTTCTTC. Translated: CATRGASGGSNEQFF.

The chain recombines TRBV5-1 with TRBJ2-5, with D tentatively TRBD2 (6 bases). V dropped 7 bases and J dropped 5 bases, with 18 bases sitting between them. The CDR3 spans 14 residues. Germline V gene lookup returns CDR1 SGHRS and CDR2 YFSETQ. CDR3 bases: TGCGCCAGCTCCCTGGGGCGGGGCAGGGAGACCCAGTACTTC. Translation: CASSLGRGRETQYF. The full variable domain, in which reference TRBV5-1 and TRBJ2-5 provide the parts outside the CDR3, is KAGVTQTPRYLIKTRGQQVTLSCSPISGHRSVSWYQQTPGQGLQFLFEYFSETQRNKGNFPGRFSGRQFSNSRSEMNVSTLELGDSALYLCASSLGRGRETQYFGPGTRLLVL.

V is TRBV4-3 and J is TRBJ2-6; D call uncertain. Germline assignment: CDR1 LGHNA and CDR2 YSLEER. This CDR3 region has 16 residues. Trimming left V 1 base short and J 0 bases short, with 7 bases between. The CDR3 loop reads CASSQASVSGANVLTF. DNA of the CDR3: TGCGCCAGCAGCCAAGCGTCCGTCTCTGGGGCCAACGTCCTGACTTTC.

This chain connects TRBV9 to TRBJ2-3; D gene unclear. The CDR3 is 14 residues long. Per germline, CDR1 SGDLS and CDR2 YYNGEE. Trimming shortened V by 4 bases and J by 6 bases, and 15 bases separated the two germline ends. The CDR3 sequence is CASSPRVNRDTQYF. CDR3 nucleotides: TGTGCCAGCAGCCCCCGGGTTAATCGGGATACGCAGTATTTT.

The chain's CDR3 is CASSQRTGSNQPQHF. In DNA form, the CDR3 reads TGCGCCAGCAGCCAGAGGACAGGGAGCAATCAGCCCCAGCATTTT. This rearrangement joins TRBV4-1 to TRBJ1-5; 8 bases are a match to TRBD1. CDR1 MGHRA and CDR2 YSYEKL come from the germline V gene. Germline trimming cut 3 bases from V and 1 base from J; bases unmatched to any gene: 2. The CDR3 covers 15 residues.

V is TRBV4-3 and J is TRBJ2-2; the match to TRBD2 covers 7 bases. The ends lost 4 bases at V and 4 bases at J; junction bases unmatched: 18. This CDR3 region has 19 residues. The germline V gene encodes CDR1 LGHNA and CDR2 YSLEER. The CDR3 sequence is CASSPTASGVIGVTGELFF. The CDR3 nucleotides are TGCGCCAGCAGCCCGACCGCTAGCGGAGTAATTGGTGTCACCGGGGAGCTGTTTTTT.

The V and J genes are TRBV6-5 and TRBJ1-1, with 9 positions matching TRBD1. The CDR3 has 16 amino acids. The germline gives CDR1 MNHEY, CDR2 SVGAGI. The trim removed 0 bases at V and 4 bases at J, leaving 6 bases unmatched. The CDR3 DNA reads TGTGCCAGCAGTTACTCGGGGACAGGGTTGAGCACTGAAGCTTTCTTT. Its translation: CASSYSGTGLSTEAFF.

V is TRBV6-6 and J is TRBJ2-7, with D possibly being TRBD2 (6 bases). The CDR3 covers 14 residues. Germline V gene sequence: CDR1 MNHNY, CDR2 SVGAGI (reference sequence). V was clipped by 5 bases and J by 3 bases, with 14 bases between them. CDR3 amino acids: CASSTPGLDYEQYF. CDR3 nucleotide sequence: TGTGCCAGCAGTACTCCGGGACTGGACTACGAGCAGTACTTC.

The chain employs TRBV5-1 and TRBJ2-3, with TRBD2 matching 13 bases. V shed 0 bases, J shed 4 bases, and the junction held 8 bases outside the gene matches. Per the germline V gene, CDR1 is SGHRS and CDR2 is YFSETQ. This CDR3 comprises 18 residues. CDR3 sequence: CASSLVTSGGAFADTQYF. In DNA, the CDR3 is TGCGCCAGCAGCTTGGTTACTAGCGGGGGGGCTTTCGCAGATACGCAGTATTTT.